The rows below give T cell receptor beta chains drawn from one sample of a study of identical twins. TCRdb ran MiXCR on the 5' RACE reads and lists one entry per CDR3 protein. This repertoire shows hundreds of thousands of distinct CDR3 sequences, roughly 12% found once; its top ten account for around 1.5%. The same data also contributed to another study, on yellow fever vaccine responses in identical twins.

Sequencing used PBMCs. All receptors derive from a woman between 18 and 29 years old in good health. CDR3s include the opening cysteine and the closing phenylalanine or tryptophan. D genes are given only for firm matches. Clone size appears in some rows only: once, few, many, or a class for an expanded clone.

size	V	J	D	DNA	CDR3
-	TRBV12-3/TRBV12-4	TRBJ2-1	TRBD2	TGTGCCAGCAGCCCGTGGGGGGGGAGCTCCTACAATGAGCAGTTCTTC	CASSPWGGSSYNEQFF
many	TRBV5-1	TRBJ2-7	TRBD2	TGCGCCAGCAGTCGCATCCCGGGACAGGGAATACCGAGACTAGCGGGAGGCCGCTACGAGCAGTACTTC	CASSRIPGQGIPRLAGGRYEQYF
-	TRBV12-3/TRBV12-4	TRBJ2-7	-	TGTGCCAGCAGTATCAGCAGGGGATGGGAGCAGTACTTC	CASSISRGWEQYF
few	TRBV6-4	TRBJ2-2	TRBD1	TGTGCCAGCAGTGAAGCAGGGACAGGGGTTTCCGGGGAGCTGTTTTTT	CASSEAGTGVSGELFF
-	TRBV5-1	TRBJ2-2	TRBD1	TGCGCCAGCAGCTTTGTGACAGGGGTTGGCGGGGAGCTGTTTTTT	CASSFVTGVGGELFF
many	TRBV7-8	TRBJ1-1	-	TGTGCCAGCAGCTTAGGTGGTTGGCCAGGGGAGTTTGACACTGAAGCTTTCTTT	CASSLGGWPGEFDTEAFF
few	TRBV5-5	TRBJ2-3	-	TGTGCCAGCAGCTGGCGGAGGGGTAGAGGTACGCAGTATTTT	CASSWRRGRGTQYF
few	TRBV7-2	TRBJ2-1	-	TGTGCCAGCAGCCAGGGAGCGGTCCAGCAGTTCTTC	CASSQGAVQQFF
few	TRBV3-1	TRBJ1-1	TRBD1	TGTGCCAGCAGCCAGAACAGGGGACCTGAAGCTTTCTTT	CASSQNRGPEAFF
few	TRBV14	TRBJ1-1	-	TGTGCCAGCAGCCAGGGGCCCGGAGCTTTCTTT	CASSQGPGAFF
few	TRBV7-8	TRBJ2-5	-	TGTGCCAGCAGCGGGGTATATACTGGTGGACAGTTCGGCGGGACCCAGTACTTC	CASSGVYTGGQFGGTQYF
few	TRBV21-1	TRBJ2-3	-	TGTGCCAGCAGCAAAGACCGCGCCCCCGGACCTTCAACCACAGATACGCAGTATTTT	CASSKDRAPGPSTTDTQYF
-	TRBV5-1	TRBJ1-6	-	TGCGCCAGCGGGATCGGGACGGACAATTCACCCCTCCACTTT	CASGIGTDNSPLHF
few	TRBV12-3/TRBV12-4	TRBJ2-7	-	TGTGCCAGCAGTTTAGTGCAGTCCAGCTCCTACGAGCAGTACTTC	CASSLVQSSSYEQYF
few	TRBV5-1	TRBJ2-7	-	TGCGCCAGCAGCTTGATCCGGGGGCCGTACGAGCAGTACTTC	CASSLIRGPYEQYF
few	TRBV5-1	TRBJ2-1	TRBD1	TGCGCCAGCAGTATCGACAGGGTCCATGAGCAGTTCTTC	CASSIDRVHEQFF
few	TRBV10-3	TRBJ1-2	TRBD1	TGTGCCATCAGTGGCAGGGGGAGCTATGGCTACACCTTC	CAISGRGSYGYTF
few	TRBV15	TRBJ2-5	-	TGTGCCACCAGCAGAGATAGGGGTCTTCTGGAGACCCAGTACTTC	CATSRDRGLLETQYF
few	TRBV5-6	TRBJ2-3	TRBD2	TGTGCCAGCAGCTTGACAACTCCGGGGGGTAGCGCGGATACGCAGTATTTT	CASSLTTPGGSADTQYF
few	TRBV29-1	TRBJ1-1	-	TGCAGCCTTTTCTTAGGACGGCTCACTGAAGCTTTCTTT	CSLFLGRLTEAFF
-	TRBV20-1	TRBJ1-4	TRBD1	TGCAGTGCTACCGTAGGGCAGGGGGGGCCCTCTAATGAAAAACTGTTTTTT	CSATVGQGGPSNEKLFF
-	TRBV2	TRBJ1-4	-	TGTGCCAGCAGCCCCATGGGGGGAGGTCGAGAAAAACTGTTTTTT	CASSPMGGGREKLFF
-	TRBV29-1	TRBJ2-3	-	TGCAGCGTTGAAGATCCCCAGACAACTAGCACAGATACGCAGTATTTT	CSVEDPQTTSTDTQYF
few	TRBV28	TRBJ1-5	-	TGTGCCAGCAGAATAGGAGGGGGTTTGGGCAATCAGCCCCAGCATTTT	CASRIGGGLGNQPQHF
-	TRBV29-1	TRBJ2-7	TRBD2	TGCAGCGTTGAAGTCAGGAGTGAGCGGGAGACTCTTCGCTACGAGCAGTACTTC	CSVEVRSERETLRYEQYF
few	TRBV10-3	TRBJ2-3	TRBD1	TGTGCCATCAGGGGACCTTGGGACAGGGGTTCAGATACGCAGTATTTT	CAIRGPWDRGSDTQYF
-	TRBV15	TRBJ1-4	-	TGTGCCACCAGCAGAAATCAGGGGATTAATGAAAAACTGTTTTTT	CATSRNQGINEKLFF
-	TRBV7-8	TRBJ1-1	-	TGTGCCAGCAGCCCTCGCCCGGACATGAACACTGAAGCTTTCTTT	CASSPRPDMNTEAFF
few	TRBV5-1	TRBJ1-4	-	TGCGCCAGCAGCTTATTAGGGACAAGTGAAAAACTGTTTTTT	CASSLLGTSEKLFF
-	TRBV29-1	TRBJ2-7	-	TGCAGCGTTCGACTGAGGGGTGGTTACGAGCAGTACTTC	CSVRLRGGYEQYF
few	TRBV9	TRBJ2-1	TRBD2	TGTGCCAGCAGCGTAGGACTAGCGGTCAATGAGCAGTTCTTC	CASSVGLAVNEQFF
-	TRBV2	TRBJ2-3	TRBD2	TGTGCCCTTCGACTAGCGGGAGCGGCAGATACGCAGTATTTT	CALRLAGAADTQYF
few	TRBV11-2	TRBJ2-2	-	TGTGCCAGCAGCTTGAGTAGCGGCAACACCGGGGAGCTGTTTTTT	CASSLSSGNTGELFF
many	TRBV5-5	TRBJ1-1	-	TGTGCCAGCAGTCCTGGTGGAACTTCCCAGGGGCGACCTTTCTTT	CASSPGGTSQGRPFF
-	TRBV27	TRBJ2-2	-	TGTGCCAGCACTTCAGCGGTAATGAACACCGGGGAGCTGTTTTTT	CASTSAVMNTGELFF
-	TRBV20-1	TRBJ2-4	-	TGCAGTGCTAGAGAAGCGACAGTAGCCAAAAACATTCAGTACTTC	CSAREATVAKNIQYF
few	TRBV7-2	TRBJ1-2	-	TGTGCCAGCAGCTCGGGACTCGGGGGTACCTTC	CASSSGLGGTF
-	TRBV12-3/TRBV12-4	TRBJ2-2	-	TGTGCCAGCAGTTTGGGGTATGGTTCCGGGGAGCTGTTTTTT	CASSLGYGSGELFF
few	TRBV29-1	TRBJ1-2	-	TGCAGCGTTGCGGGGAGGGGCGATCACTATGGCTACACCTTC	CSVAGRGDHYGYTF
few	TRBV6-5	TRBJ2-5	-	TGTGCCAGCAGTTTTAAAACAAGACCAGAGACCCAGTACTTC	CASSFKTRPETQYF
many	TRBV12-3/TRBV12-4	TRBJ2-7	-	TGTGCCAGCAGTTTAATCGACTACCACCCCTCCGGGGGCGAGCAGTACTTC	CASSLIDYHPSGGEQYF
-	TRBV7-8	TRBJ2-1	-	TGTGCCAGCAGCCCAACACCGACTGGAAATGAGCAGTTCTTC	CASSPTPTGNEQFF
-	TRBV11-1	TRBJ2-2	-	TGTGCCAGCAGCTTATTGCGCCCCCGGGACACCAACACCGGGGAGCTGTTTTTT	CASSLLRPRDTNTGELFF
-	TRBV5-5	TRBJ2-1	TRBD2	TGTGCCAGCATCCCACTAGCGGGAAGCAATGAGCAGTTCTTC	CASIPLAGSNEQFF
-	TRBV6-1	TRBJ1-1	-	TGTGCCAGCAGTGAAGTTGGGACTGAAGCTTTCTTT	CASSEVGTEAFF
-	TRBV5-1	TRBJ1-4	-	TGCGCCAGCAGTAGTGGGCAGGTGAATGAAAAACTGTTTTTT	CASSSGQVNEKLFF
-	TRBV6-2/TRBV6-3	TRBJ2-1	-	TGTGCCAGCAGTCCCGGATTGAGCGGTGAGCAGTTCTTC	CASSPGLSGEQFF
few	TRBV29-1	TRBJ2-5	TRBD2	TGCAGCGTTCAAGCGGGAGGCTGGCAAGAGACCCAGTACTTC	CSVQAGGWQETQYF
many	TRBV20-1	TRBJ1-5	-	TGCAGTGCTACGGCGGGGCCTAATCAGCCCCAGCATTTT	CSATAGPNQPQHF
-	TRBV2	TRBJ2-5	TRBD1	TGTGCCAGCAGTCAACAGGGGGCGAGGGAGACCCAGTACTTC	CASSQQGARETQYF
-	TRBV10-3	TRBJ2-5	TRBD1	TGTGCCATCAGTGAGTCTGGGACAGGCCAAGAGACCCAGTACTTC	CAISESGTGQETQYF
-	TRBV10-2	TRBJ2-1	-	TGCGCCAGCCGCACGCAGGCCTACAATGAGCAGTTCTTC	CASRTQAYNEQFF
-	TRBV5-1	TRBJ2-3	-	TGCGCCAGCAGCTCCAGAACTGGACACACAGATACGCAGTATTTT	CASSSRTGHTDTQYF
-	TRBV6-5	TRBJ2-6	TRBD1	TGTGCCAGCAGTTACTCGACGGCCCAGGGGGTTTCTGGGGCCAACGTCCTGACTTTC	CASSYSTAQGVSGANVLTF
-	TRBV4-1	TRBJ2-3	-	TGCGCCAGCAGCCTTGGTCCGTCTAGCACAGATACGCAGTATTTT	CASSLGPSSTDTQYF
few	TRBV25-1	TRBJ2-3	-	TGTGCCAGCAGTGAATGTGACTTCCTCTCATTTGGTAGCACAGATACGCAGTATTTT	CASSECDFLSFGSTDTQYF